These T cell receptor beta chains were read from a single sample in a study of lymphopenia after photon versus proton radiotherapy. Sequencing used immunoSEQ multiplex PCR; TCRdb keeps in-frame clones, though not all of them. This table holds about 62,000 clones, roughly 87% found once. Sequences were derived from peripheral blood, sampled from a patient treated with proton-based radiotherapy. All receptors derive from a man of 80 years or more with esophageal cancer. Each CDR3 is given with its conserved first and last residue. A D gene is named only where the DNA matches it firmly. Clone size is given for some rows only: seen once, a few or many times, or a class if the clone is expanded.

>TRBJ2-5|-|TRBV9|-|15
CASSVGPTAEETQYF
TGTGCCAGCAGCGTGGGACCGACAGCGGAAGAGACCCAGTACTTC
>TRBJ2-3|-|TRBV12-1|once|16
CASNYKGGLLTDTQYF
TGTGCCAGCAACTACAAGGGGGGCCTCCTCACAGATACGCAGTATTTT
>TRBJ1-1|TRBD1|TRBV18|-|15
CASSDEGTENTEAFF
TGTGCCAGCTCGGACGAGGGGACAGAGAACACTGAAGCTTTCTTT
>TRBJ1-5|-|TRBV10-1|-|13
CASSEGVDRPQHF
TGCGCCAGCAGTGAGGGTGTGGACAGGCCCCAGCATTTT
>TRBJ2-7|-|TRBV19|-|14
CASSIMISSYEQYF
TGTGCCAGTAGTATAATGATCAGCTCCTACGAGCAGTACTTC
>TRBJ2-3|-|TRBV5-6|-|16
CASSPTDRDLTDTQYF
TGTGCCAGCAGCCCTACCGACCGGGACCTCACAGATACGCAGTATTTT
>TRBJ2-7|TRBD2|TRBV4-3|-|15
CASSQGLAGAYEQYF
TGCGCCAGCAGCCAAGGACTAGCGGGAGCGTACGAGCAGTACTTC
>TRBJ1-2|-|TRBV30|few|15
CAWSVGYRGIYGYTF
TGTGCCTGGAGTGTAGGGTATCGGGGAATTTATGGCTACACCTTC
>TRBJ2-7|TRBD2|TRBV7-2|-|19
CASSLTTATGLAGGYEQYF
TGTGCCAGCAGCTTGACGACAGCCACCGGACTAGCGGGAGGTTACGAGCAGTACTTC
>TRBJ2-7|-|TRBV5-1|-|13
CASSLVGSYEQYF
TGCGCCAGCAGCTTGGTAGGTTCCTACGAGCAGTACTTC
>TRBJ1-2|TRBD1|TRBV5-4|medium-sized|14
CASSLLGTGYGYTF
TGTGCCAGCAGCTTGCTAGGGACAGGGTATGGCTACACCTTC
>TRBJ2-1|TRBD1|TRBV7-6|-|14
CASSPVDRANEQFF
TGTGCCAGCAGCCCAGTGGACAGGGCGAATGAGCAGTTCTTC
>TRBJ2-5|-|TRBV5-1|-|14
CASSWTANQETQYF
TGCGCCAGCAGTTGGACAGCTAACCAAGAGACCCAGTACTTC
>TRBJ2-1|TRBD2|TRBV5-1|-|16
CASSSALSGRVNEQFF
TGCGCCAGCAGCTCCGCACTTAGCGGGAGAGTAAATGAGCAGTTCTTC
>TRBJ2-6|-|TRBV30|-|15
CACPKGHSGANVLTF
TGTGCCTGTCCGAAGGGGCACTCTGGGGCCAACGTCCTGACTTTC
>TRBJ1-5|-|TRBV27|few|13
CASSLVNNQPQHF
TGTGCCAGCAGTTTAGTAAACAATCAGCCCCAGCATTTT
>TRBJ1-1|TRBD1|TRBV5-3|-|16
CARSARDRGRRTEAFF
TGTGCCAGAAGCGCCCGGGACAGGGGCCGAAGGACTGAAGCTTTCTTT
>TRBJ2-1|TRBD2|TRBV6-6|-|16
CASSLLAGVGYNEQFF
TGTGCCAGCAGTTTACTAGCGGGAGTCGGTTACAATGAGCAGTTCTTC
>TRBJ2-7|TRBD1|TRBV9|-|16
CASSVSGTGVPYEQYF
TGTGCCAGCAGCGTTTCCGGGACAGGGGTCCCCTACGAGCAGTACTTC
>TRBJ2-1|TRBD2|TRBV30|-|15
CAWSVGSGGLNEQFF
TGTGCCTGGAGTGTAGGTAGCGGGGGCCTCAATGAGCAGTTCTTC
>TRBJ2-7|-|TRBV2|-|13
CASSVNFVYEQYF
TGTGCCAGCAGTGTAAACTTTGTCTACGAGCAGTACTTC
>TRBJ1-2|-|TRBV5-4|-|14
CASSSTGRGGGYTF
TGTGCCAGCAGCTCTACAGGGCGTGGAGGGGGCTACACCTTC
>TRBJ2-6|-|TRBV27|-|13
CASTGAGANVLTF
TGTGCCAGCACGGGGGCTGGGGCCAACGTCCTGACTTTC
>TRBJ1-1|-|TRBV11-2|-|13
CASSQERGTEAFF
TGTGCCAGCAGCCAGGAGCGGGGCACTGAAGCTTTCTTT
>TRBJ2-1|TRBD2|TRBV7-6|few|15
CASSQRTSGYNEQFF
TGTGCCAGCAGCCAACGGACTAGCGGGTACAATGAGCAGTTCTTC
>TRBJ2-5|TRBD1|TRBV7-2|-|16
CASSFLGTGGGETQYF
TGTGCCAGCAGCTTTCTCGGGACAGGGGGTGGAGAGACCCAGTACTTC
>TRBJ2-7|-|TRBV30|-|16
CAWSVLRTTYSYEQYF
TGTGCCTGGAGTGTACTTCGGACTACCTACTCCTACGAGCAGTACTTC
>TRBJ1-2|TRBD1|TRBV19|-|14
CASSIPAGGYGYTF
TGTGCCAGTAGTATCCCCGCAGGGGGCTATGGCTACACCTTC
>TRBJ2-2|-|TRBV9|-|15
CASSPTGFRSGELFF
TGTGCCAGCAGCCCAACTGGGTTCCGCTCCGGGGAGCTGTTTTTT
>TRBJ2-1|-|TRBV7-6|-|13
CASSLDGYNEQFF
TGTGCCAGCAGCTTAGACGGTTACAATGAGCAGTTCTTC
>TRBJ1-6|-|TRBV7-2|-|14
CASSLSPGNSPLHF
TGTGCCAGCAGCTTAAGTCCGGGTAATTCACCCCTCCACTTT
>TRBJ2-2|-|TRBV5-1|-|12
CASSLETGELFF
TGCGCCAGCAGCTTGGAAACCGGGGAGCTGTTTTTT
>TRBJ1-1|TRBD1|TRBV19|-|12
CASSMDRPEAFF
TGTGCCAGTAGTATGGACAGGCCTGAAGCTTTCTTT
>TRBJ2-7|TRBD2|TRBV18|-|16
CASSLQSAGGSYEQYF
TGTGCCAGCTCTCTTCAAAGCGCGGGGGGGTCCTACGAGCAGTACTTC
>TRBJ2-3|-|TRBV15|-|15
CATSRSDSSTDTQYF
TGTGCCACCAGCAGGTCGGACAGCAGCACAGATACGCAGTATTTT
>TRBJ1-1|-|TRBV7-2|-|15
CASGPRTPMTTEAFF
TGTGCCAGCGGACCGAGGACCCCTATGACCACTGAAGCTTTCTTT
>TRBJ2-6|-|TRBV2|few|17
CASSEEAASPGANVLTF
TGTGCCAGCAGTGAAGAGGCGGCCTCCCCTGGGGCCAACGTCCTGACTTTC
>TRBJ1-2|-|TRBV18|-|13
CASSPSIRGGYTF
TGTGCCAGCTCACCCTCGATACGGGGTGGCTACACCTTC
>TRBJ2-3|-|TRBV6-5|-|15
CASSYESGGADTQYF
TGTGCCAGCAGTTATGAGTCTGGCGGGGCAGATACGCAGTATTTT
>TRBJ2-7|TRBD1|TRBV6-1|once|14
CASSLMTGAYEQYF
TGTGCCAGCAGTCTGATGACAGGGGCCTACGAGCAGTACTTC